This T cell receptor (beta chain) was identified in a study of T cell responses to AZD1222 COVID-19 vaccine. This clone was seen once. TCRdb's table, derived via immunoSEQ multiplex PCR, lists solely in-frame clones and lacks some. Of tens of thousands of clones listed, approximately 80% are singletons. Germline CDR1 is SGHRS and CDR2 is YFSETQ. The CDR3 is made up of 14 amino acids. Trimming cost V 4 bases and J 1 base; bases outside gene matches: 4. The receptor was derived from an adult in good health. The chain links TRBV5-1 to TRBJ2-7; 8 positions match TRBD1. Material: peripheral blood, obtained on day 0 of AZD1222 vaccination. The CDR3 protein is CASSPQGASYEQYF. In DNA form, the CDR3 reads TGCGCCAGCAGCCCCCAGGGGGCTTCCTACGAGCAGTACTTC.